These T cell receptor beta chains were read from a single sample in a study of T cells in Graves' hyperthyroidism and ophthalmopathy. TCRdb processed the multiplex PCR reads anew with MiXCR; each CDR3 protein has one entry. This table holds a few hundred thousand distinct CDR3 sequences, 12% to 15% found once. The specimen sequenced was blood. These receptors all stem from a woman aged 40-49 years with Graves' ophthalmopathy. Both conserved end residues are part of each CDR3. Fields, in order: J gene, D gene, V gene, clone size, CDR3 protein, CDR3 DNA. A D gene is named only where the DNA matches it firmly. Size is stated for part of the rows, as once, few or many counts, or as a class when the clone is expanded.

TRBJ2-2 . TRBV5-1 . CASRWQGNTGELFF TGCGCCAGCAGGTGGCAGGGAAACACCGGGGAGCTGTTTTTT
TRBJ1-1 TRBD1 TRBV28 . CASHRTGGEIEAFF TGTGCCAGCCATAGGACAGGGGGGGAAATTGAAGCTTTCTTT
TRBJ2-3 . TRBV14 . CASSQVSGGRTDTQYF TGTGCCAGCAGCCAAGTTTCCGGGGGCAGGACAGATACGCAGTATTTT
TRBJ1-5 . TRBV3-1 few CASSQGGFGGVSNQPQHF TGTGCCAGCAGCCAAGGTGGGTTCGGGGGAGTCAGCAATCAGCCCCAGCATTTT
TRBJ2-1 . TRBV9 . CASSVAYNEQFF TGTGCCAGCAGCGTTGCGTACAATGAGCAGTTCTTC
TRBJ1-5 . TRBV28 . CASSLYPTDGPQHF TGTGCCAGCAGTTTATATCCCACGGATGGGCCCCAGCATTTT
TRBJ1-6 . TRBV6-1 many CASSGGGFISPLHF TGTGCCAGCAGTGGGGGGGGTTTCATTTCACCCCTCCACTTT
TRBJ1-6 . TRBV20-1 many CSAPSTGPPNSPLHF TGCAGTGCGCCATCCACTGGGCCGCCTAATTCACCCCTCCACTTT
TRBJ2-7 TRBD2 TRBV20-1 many CSARGLAGAYEQYF TGCAGTGCTAGAGGGCTAGCGGGAGCCTACGAGCAGTACTTC
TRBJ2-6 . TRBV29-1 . CSVEGGSGANVLTF TGCAGCGTTGAAGGGGGCTCTGGGGCCAACGTCCTGACTTTC
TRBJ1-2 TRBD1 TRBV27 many CASKGQGVGGYTF TGTGCCAGCAAAGGACAGGGGGTCGGTGGCTACACCTTC
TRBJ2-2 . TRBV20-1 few CSARVSSPGELFF TGCAGTGCTAGAGTTTCCAGTCCAGGGGAGCTGTTTTTT
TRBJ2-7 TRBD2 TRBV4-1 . CASSQASASGGGYEQHF TGCGCCAGCAGCCAAGCGTCGGCTAGCGGGGGGGGCTACGAGCAGCACTTC
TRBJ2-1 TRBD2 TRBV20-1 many CSASGLAGSYNEQFF TGCAGTGCTAGTGGACTAGCGGGTTCCTACAATGAGCAGTTCTTC
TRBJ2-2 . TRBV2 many CASKGLNTGELFF TGTGCCAGCAAAGGACTCAACACCGGGGAGCTGTTTTTT
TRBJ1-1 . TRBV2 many CASTPDRNTEAFF TGTGCCAGCACCCCTGACAGGAACACTGAAGCTTTCTTT
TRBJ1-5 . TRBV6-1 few CASRDVGAANQPQHF TGTGCCAGCAGGGACGTAGGGGCAGCGAATCAGCCCCAGCATTTT
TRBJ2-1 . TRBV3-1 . CASSQVYAANEQFF TGTGCCAGCAGCCAAGTTTACGCCGCCAATGAGCAGTTCTTC
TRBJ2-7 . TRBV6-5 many CASSYSSQEISYEQYF TGTGCCAGCAGTTACTCTTCACAGGAAATCTCCTACGAGCAGTACTTC
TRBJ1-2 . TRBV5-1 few CASSLGQANYGYTF TGCGCCAGCAGCTTGGGGCAGGCTAACTATGGCTACACCTTC
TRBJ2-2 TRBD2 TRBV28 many CASRASGMPGELFF TGTGCCAGCAGGGCTAGCGGGATGCCCGGGGAGCTGTTTTTT
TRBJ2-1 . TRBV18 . CASSPPKAGSSYNEQFF TGTGCCAGCTCACCACCCAAGGCGGGGAGCTCCTACAATGAGCAGTTCTTC
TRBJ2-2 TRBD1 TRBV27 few CASSSGGQISNTGELFF TGTGCCAGCAGTTCTGGGGGACAGATCTCGAACACCGGGGAGCTGTTTTTT
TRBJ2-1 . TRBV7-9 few CASSLFRGDDEQFF TGTGCCAGCAGCTTGTTCAGGGGAGACGATGAGCAGTTCTTC
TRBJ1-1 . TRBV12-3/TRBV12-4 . CASSFQRKAFF TGTGCCAGCAGCTTTCAAAGAAAAGCTTTCTTT
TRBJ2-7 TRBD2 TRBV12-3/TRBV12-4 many CASSLSLAGNEQYF TGTGCCAGCAGTTTAAGTCTAGCGGGGAACGAGCAGTACTTC
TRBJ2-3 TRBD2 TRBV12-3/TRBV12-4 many CASSLGSGVTDTQYF TGTGCCAGCAGTTTGGGTAGCGGGGTAACAGATACGCAGTATTTT
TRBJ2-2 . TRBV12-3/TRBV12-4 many CASSGPSGNTGELFF TGTGCCAGCAGTGGGCCCAGCGGTAACACCGGGGAGCTGTTTTTT
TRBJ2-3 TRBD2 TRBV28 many CASTSGTSGSFGPDTQYF TGTGCCAGCACGTCCGGGACTAGCGGGAGCTTTGGACCAGATACGCAGTATTTT
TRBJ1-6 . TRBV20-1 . CSASPQGVNSPLHF TGCAGTGCTAGTCCGCAGGGAGTCAACTCACCCCTCCACTTT
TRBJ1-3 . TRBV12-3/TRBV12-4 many CASQPDGNTIYF TGTGCCAGCCAGCCGGATGGAAACACCATATATTTT
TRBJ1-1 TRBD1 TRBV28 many CASNFPGTGVAFF TGTGCCAGCAACTTCCCCGGGACAGGGGTAGCTTTCTTT
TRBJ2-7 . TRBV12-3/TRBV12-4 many CASSAPQASGYEQYF TGTGCCAGCAGTGCCCCACAGGCTTCGGGATACGAGCAGTACTTC
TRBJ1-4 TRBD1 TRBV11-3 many CASSYRGTNEKLFF TGTGCCAGCAGCTACAGGGGAACTAATGAAAAACTGTTTTTT
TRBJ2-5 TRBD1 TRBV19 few CASSVSGTVETQYF TGTGCCAGTAGTGTTTCCGGGACAGTAGAGACCCAGTACTTC
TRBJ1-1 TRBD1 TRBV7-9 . CASSLGGTGVRAFF TGTGCCAGCAGCTTAGGTGGGACAGGGGTAAGAGCTTTCTTT
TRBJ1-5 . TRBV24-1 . CATSDPGQPQHF TGTGCCACCAGTGATCCCGGTCAGCCCCAGCATTTT
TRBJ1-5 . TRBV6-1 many CASSSYPGNNQPQHF TGTGCCAGCAGTTCTTATCCGGGGAATAATCAGCCCCAGCATTTT
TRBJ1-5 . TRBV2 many CASTPSKVPNQPQHF TGTGCCAGCACCCCGTCTAAGGTACCCAATCAGCCCCAGCATTTT
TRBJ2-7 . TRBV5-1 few CASSLRRGVSSYEQYF TGCGCCAGCAGCTTACGGAGGGGGGTGAGCTCCTACGAGCAGTACTTC
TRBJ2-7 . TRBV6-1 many CASSQGPRTSHEQYF TGTGCCAGCAGTCAAGGGCCTAGGACGTCCCACGAGCAGTACTTC
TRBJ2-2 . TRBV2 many CASSVVAGGAGELFF TGTGCCAGCAGTGTCGTAGCCGGGGGTGCCGGGGAGCTGTTTTTT
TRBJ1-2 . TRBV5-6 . CASSPFWGYGYTF TGTGCCAGCAGCCCCTTCTGGGGCTATGGCTACACCTTC
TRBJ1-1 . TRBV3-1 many CASSQGRGFSEAFF TGTGCCAGCAGCCAGGGTCGGGGTTTCTCTGAAGCTTTCTTT
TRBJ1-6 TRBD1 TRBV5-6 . CASRDRGPDSPLHF TGTGCCAGCAGAGACAGGGGGCCGGATTCACCCCTCCACTTT
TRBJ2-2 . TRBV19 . CASSNTGNTGGLFF TGTGCCAGTAGTAACACAGGGAACACCGGGGGGCTGTTTTTT
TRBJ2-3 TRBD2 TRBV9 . CASRAGTRGNTQYF TGTGCCAGCAGGGCCGGGACTAGGGGAAATACGCAGTATTTT
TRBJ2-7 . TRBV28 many CASRKTGSSYEQYF TGTGCCAGCAGAAAAACAGGGAGCTCCTACGAGCAGTACTTC
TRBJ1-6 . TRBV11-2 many CASSLDTASSYNSPLHF TGTGCCAGCAGCTTAGATACGGCCAGCTCCTATAATTCACCCCTCCACTTT
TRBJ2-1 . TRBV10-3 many CAISGVPGPSSNEQFF TGTGCCATCAGTGGAGTCCCGGGACCCTCTTCGAATGAGCAGTTCTTC
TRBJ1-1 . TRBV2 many CASTGNGNTEAFF TGTGCCAGCACAGGGAATGGAAACACTGAAGCTTTCTTT
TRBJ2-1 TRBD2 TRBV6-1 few CASRGLAAEQFF TGTGCCAGCAGGGGTCTAGCGGCCGAGCAGTTCTTC
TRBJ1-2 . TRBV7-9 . CASSLDLLGGYTF TGTGCCAGCAGCTTAGACCTACTGGGTGGCTACACCTTC
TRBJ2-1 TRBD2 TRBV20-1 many CSARQGGGGALQFF TGCAGTGCCCGACAGGGAGGCGGGGGGGCTCTTCAGTTCTTC
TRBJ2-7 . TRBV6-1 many CASTGTTIDEQYF TGTGCCAGCACCGGGACGACTATAGATGAGCAGTACTTC